This T cell receptor (beta chain) originates from a study of cytotoxic CD8 clonotypes in ibrutinib-treated CLL. Using immunoSEQ multiplex PCR, the repertoire was profiled, and TCRdb retains in-frame clones only, with some absent. The repertoire holds approximately 170,000 clones, with 70% to 90% as singletons. This clone was observed once. Specimen: PBMCs, collected at disease progression, from a patient treated with ibrutinib. The source of this sequence is a human donor with chronic lymphocytic leukemia.

DNA of the CDR3: TGTGCCAGCAGCTTAGTAGGTGGCGCAAACACTGAAGCTTTCTTT. This codes for CASSLVGGANTEAFF. The rearrangement links TRBV7-9 to TRBJ1-1, with D uncertain. The germline V and J ends were trimmed by 1 base and 2 bases, with 11 bases remaining between them. Germline V gene sequence: CDR1 SEHNR, CDR2 FQNEAQ (reference sequence). There are 15 residues in the CDR3.